This T cell receptor beta chain derives from a study of CD4+ T cells in melanoma. Regarding the study as a whole: Neoantigen-specific CD4+ T cells in melanoma reportedly had diverse differentiation states.

This table comes from immunoSEQ multiplex PCR, and its TCRdb copy is limited to in-frame clones, with some not included. Among roughly 120,000 clones listed, approximately 90% were seen once. As for this clone: The antigen is not known.

Deletions cut 0 bases from V and 2 bases from J, with 8 bases between. Germline-derived CDR1 and CDR2 are LGHNA and YNFKEQ. This CDR3 has 15 amino acids. This chain connects TRBV4-2 to TRBJ1-3; possible D gene TRBD1, 5 bases. The sequence was obtained from a human donor with melanoma. The specimen was peripheral blood. CDR3 coding DNA: TGTGCCAGCAGCCAAGATCAAGGGGCTGGAAACACCATATATTTT. The encoded protein is CASSQDQGAGNTIYF.